One sample yielded the 14 T cell receptor beta chains listed below, sequenced in a study of blood T cell repertoires in COVID-19. Clones were read by immunoSEQ multiplex PCR, and TCRdb kept only the in-frame ones, dropping some. The sample has about 500,000 clones; 70% to 90% are singletons. Material: peripheral blood. These receptors all come from a woman aged 45-65 years with COVID-19, enrolled during active disease.

V usage is TRBV9 and J usage is TRBJ1-2, with 7 bases lining up with TRBD1. The CDR3 spans 12 residues. The V gene end was trimmed by 4 bases and the J gene end by 8 bases; junction bases not matched to a gene: 5. Germline V lookup: CDR1 SGDLS, CDR2 YYNGEE. CDR3 sequence: CASSHDRAGYTF. CDR3 bases: TGTGCCAGCAGCCACGACAGGGCCGGCTACACCTTC. Full variable domain (remainder filled in from reference TRBV9 and TRBJ1-2): DSGVTQTPKHLITATGQRVTLRCSPRSGDLSVYWYQQSLDQGLQFLIQYYNGEERAKGNILERFSAQQFPDLHSELNLSSLELGDSALYFCASSHDRAGYTFGSGTRLTVV.

The V gene is TRBV3-1 (or the pseudogene TRBV3-2), the J gene TRBJ1-2, with 7 bases that match TRBD1. This CDR3 spans 14 amino acids. The junction had 8 bases not matched to a gene; V was cut back by 4 bases and J by 6 bases. Looked up from germline, CDR1 is LGHDT and CDR2 is YNNKEL (reference sequence). CDR3 amino acids: CASSLPGQRDGYTF. CDR3 coding DNA: TGTGCCAGCAGCCTACCGGGACAGCGGGATGGCTACACCTTC.

With respect to this clone: Other DNA sequences from this sample encode an identical CDR3 as well. This chain's CDR3 is CASSFGQGGNYGYTF. In nucleotides, the CDR3 is TGCGCCAGCAGCTTTGGACAGGGGGGTAACTATGGCTACACCTTC. The genes are TRBV5-1 and TRBJ1-2, with 10 nucleotides matching TRBD1. The J segment lost 1 base and the V segment lost 2 bases, leaving 2 bases of the junction unmatched. The CDR3 consists of 15 residues. Germline V lookup: CDR1 SGHRS, CDR2 YFSETQ.

The rearrangement uses TRBV5-1 and TRBJ2-1; D may be TRBD2 (6 bases). The germline V gene encodes CDR1 SGHRS and CDR2 YFSETQ. The CDR3 consists of 12 residues. The V end was cut by 6 bases, the J end by 5 bases, with 9 bases between. CDR3: CASKAGDNEQFF. In DNA form, the CDR3 reads TGCGCCAGCAAAGCGGGTGACAATGAGCAGTTCTTC.

The chain uses TRBV6-5 and TRBJ2-7; TRBD1 aligns across 7 bases. CDR3 size: 13 residues. Germline V gene data show CDR1 as MNHEY and CDR2 as SVGAGI. V gave up 6 bases and J gave up 2 bases; unmatched junction bases: 4. CDR3 bases: TGTGCCAGCAGCCCACAGGGGACCTACGAGCAGTACTTC. This sequence encodes CASSPQGTYEQYF.

The V call is TRBV6-5, the J call TRBJ2-7; 9 bases align to TRBD1. Losses at the gene ends were 6 bases for V and 5 bases for J; bases not matched to a gene: 11. CDR1 is MNHEY, CDR2 SVGAGI, per germline. The CDR3 is 15 residues long. In DNA, the CDR3 is TGTGCCAGCAGCCATACCGGGACAGGGCACCACGAGCAGTACTTC. It encodes CASSHTGTGHHEQYF.

About this clone: A read error may account for a junction end that differs from germline. V usage is TRBV9 and J usage is TRBJ1-2, with D uncertain. Looked up from germline, CDR1 is SGDLS and CDR2 is YYNGEE. This CDR3 spans 13 amino acids. This CDR3 is CASSVGGEGQSHF. Here the CDR3 DNA reads TGTGCCAGCAGCGTAGGGGGAGAGGGCCAATCCCACTTC.

The chain combines TRBV12-5 with TRBJ1-2; possible D gene TRBD1, 5 bases. The V end was cut by 8 bases, the J end by 6 bases, with 19 bases between. The CDR3 is made up of 14 amino acids. The germline V gene has CDR1 LGHNT and CDR2 FRNRAP. CDR3 region: CASRGSEGTNGYTF. As DNA, the CDR3 is TGTGCTAGTCGCGGGAGTGAGGGGACGAATGGCTACACCTTC.

The chain recombines TRBV9 with TRBJ1-4; D remains unclear. Between the trimmed V and J ends, which lost 3 bases and 8 bases, there was a span of 14 bases. Germline assignment: CDR1 SGDLS and CDR2 YYNGEE. The length of the CDR3 is 14 residues. The CDR3 is CASSAPVDREKLFF. The CDR3 nucleotides are TGTGCCAGCAGCGCCCCGGTTGATAGAGAAAAACTGTTTTTT. Full variable domain (outside the CDR3, taken from reference TRBV9 and TRBJ1-4): DSGVTQTPKHLITATGQRVTLRCSPRSGDLSVYWYQQSLDQGLQFLIQYYNGEERAKGNILERFSAQQFPDLHSELNLSSLELGDSALYFCASSAPVDREKLFFGSGTQLSVL.

This chain connects TRBV30 to TRBJ1-2, with unresolved D. The CDR3 covers 13 residues. Germline assignment: CDR1 GTSNPN and CDR2 SVGIG (reference sequence). Trimming removed 2 bases at V and 4 bases at J, with 11 bases between. CDR3 sequence reads: CAWSKPGGYGYTF. Written as DNA, the CDR3 is TGTGCCTGGAGTAAGCCGGGAGGCTATGGCTACACCTTC. The full variable domain, in which reference TRBV30 and TRBJ1-2 provide the parts outside the CDR3, is SQTIHQWPATLVQPVGSPLSLECTVEGTSNPNLYWYRQAAGRGLQLLFYSVGIGQISSEVPQNLSASRPQDRQFILSSKKLLLSDSGFYLCAWSKPGGYGYTFGSGTRLTVV.

This clone was seen once. The J gene is TRBJ1-1, the V gene TRBV11-2; a weak D match, TRBD1 (5 bases). The CDR3 spans 13 residues. Germline V gene data show CDR1 as SGHAT and CDR2 as FQNNGV. V gave up 3 bases and J gave up 4 bases, with 9 bases separating them. The CDR3 sequence is CASSLGPGTEAFF. In DNA form, the CDR3 reads TGTGCCAGCAGCTTGGGGCCGGGCACTGAAGCTTTCTTT.

This clone was found once. This chain uses TRBV6-5 with TRBJ1-2; 8 positions agree with TRBD1. CDR1 is MNHEY, CDR2 SVGAGI, per germline. This CDR3 is built from 14 residues. The trim removed 6 bases at V and 8 bases at J, leaving 11 bases unmatched. The CDR3 sequence: CASRVGQGLGGYTF. The CDR3 coding sequence is TGTGCCAGCAGGGTCGGACAGGGACTGGGAGGCTACACCTTC.

V gene TRBV10-3 combines with J gene TRBJ1-2, with a tentative D call TRBD1 (5 bases). Looked up from germline, CDR1 is ENHRY and CDR2 is SYGVKD. The ends were cut back, 1 base at V and 0 bases at J, with 18 bases in the middle. The CDR3 spans 18 residues. The CDR3 loop is CAISEFMTDIDPNYGYTF. The CDR3 DNA sequence: TGTGCCATCAGTGAGTTCATGACAGACATCGATCCTAACTATGGCTACACCTTC.

V is TRBV30 and J is TRBJ2-2; the D gene is possibly TRBD1 (6 bases). The length of the CDR3 is 15 residues. Trimming cost V 0 bases and J 5 bases, with 13 bases left between them. CDR1 GTSNPN and CDR2 SVGIG come from the germline V gene (reference sequence). CDR3 in DNA: TGTGCCTGGAGTGTGGGGGCAGGGCGGACCGGGGAGCTGTTTTTT. It yields the protein CAWSVGAGRTGELFF.